This T cell receptor beta chain was captured by sequencing in a study of blood T cell repertoires in COVID-19. Here immunoSEQ multiplex PCR was the method, and the copy in TCRdb shows in-frame clones only, minus some. The repertoire holds roughly 170,000 clones, with approximately 80% as singletons. This TCR was recovered from a woman in her fifties or sixties who had recovered from COVID-19. The source material was PBMCs or T cells enriched from blood (not recorded which).

The CDR3 here is CASSTPGVAVYNEQFF. DNA of the CDR3: TGTGCCAGCAGCACCCCGGGGGTAGCGGTGTACAATGAGCAGTTCTTC. V usage is TRBV9 and J usage is TRBJ2-1, with D perhaps matching TRBD2 (6 bases). The CDR3 totals 16 residues. Germline CDR1 reads SGDLS; CDR2 reads YYNGEE. With 4 bases removed from V and 4 bases from J, the gap between germline ends came to 18 bases.